This entry concerns a single T cell receptor (beta chain). The sample is drawn from a study of T cell changes during pregnancy in multiple sclerosis. Data came from immunoSEQ multiplex PCR; TCRdb stores just in-frame clones and leaves some out. The sample records approximately 69,000 clones, 90% to 95% being singletons. The CDR3 spans 12 residues. Germline CDR1 is LNHDA and CDR2 is SQIVND (reference sequence). Between the trimmed V and J ends, which lost 7 bases and 6 bases, there was a span of 11 bases. The chain carries TRBV19 and TRBJ2-3; D is perhaps TRBD2 (6 bases). The receptor was isolated from a female donor in good health, enrolled as a control in a pregnancy study. The source was CD4+ T cells from peripheral blood mononuclear cells, collected in the third trimester of pregnancy. The chain's CDR3 is CASTERGDTQYF. In DNA form, the CDR3 reads TGTGCCAGTACCGAACGGGGGGATACGCAGTATTTT.